A selection of T cell receptor beta chains follows, all from one sample in a study of T cell responses to AZD1222 COVID-19 vaccine. The repertoire was sequenced with immunoSEQ multiplex PCR; TCRdb's copy has only in-frame clones and lacks some. This table holds 180,000 or so clones, approximately 94% found once. Sequencing used peripheral blood, obtained on day 0 of AZD1222 vaccination. The receptors derive from an adult in good health. Both conserved end residues are trimmed from each CDR3. The listing skips clone size in some rows; elsewhere it reads once, few, many or a size class.

V gene	J gene	clone size	CDR3 protein
TRBV30	TRBJ1-2	NA	AWSPTGRAYGYT
TRBV6-5	TRBJ1-1	once	ASSTGTGAEAF
TRBV28	TRBJ2-3	NA	ASRRPPDTQY
TRBV9	TRBJ1-2	NA	ASSAMTGEVLYT
TRBV27	TRBJ1-1	NA	ASSFSAGVNTEAF
TRBV5-4	TRBJ2-3	NA	ASSLALAGIADTQY
TRBV14	TRBJ1-6	NA	ASSLRGNSPLH
TRBV10-1	TRBJ2-1	NA	ASSEIVRTSGFNEQF
TRBV5-5	TRBJ1-1	NA	ASSWGAATEAF
TRBV15	TRBJ2-3	NA	ATSRDTDTQY
TRBV5-1	TRBJ2-3	NA	ASAQDRASTDTQY
TRBV28	TRBJ1-5	NA	ASSLWGGGGNQPQH
TRBV10-3	TRBJ2-1	NA	AIWGPTVYEQF
TRBV5-1	TRBJ1-1	NA	ASSWDRNTEAF
TRBV7-3	TRBJ2-3	NA	ASSLMGTDTQY
TRBV19	TRBJ1-1	NA	ASTPGSRGWLDTEAF
TRBV19	TRBJ1-3	NA	ASSIQQGASIGGNTIY
TRBV6-1	TRBJ2-1	NA	ASSDLPGITYNEQF
TRBV6-1	TRBJ2-7	NA	ASSGGRLTSGYEQY
TRBV15	TRBJ2-2	NA	ATSRDGSLYTGELF
TRBV4-1	TRBJ2-1	NA	ASSQEQSPWNEQF
TRBV2	TRBJ2-1	once	ASSDRGLPNEQF
TRBV30	TRBJ2-1	NA	AWSVRGNKNEQF
TRBV6-5	TRBJ2-6	NA	ASSTDFSGANVLT
TRBV19	TRBJ2-1	once	ASSTGYSSYNEQF
TRBV5-4	TRBJ1-2	NA	ASSLGDGYGYT
TRBV6-1	TRBJ2-1	NA	ASSDTGGPYEQF
TRBV7-3	TRBJ1-5	NA	ASSSGRRIVSNSNQPQH
TRBV3-1/TRBV3-2	TRBJ1-1	NA	ASSQGLLENTEAF
TRBV2	TRBJ1-4	NA	ASITGTGLATNEKLF
TRBV5-1	TRBJ2-3	NA	ASSLAGRGAVDTQY
TRBV7-9	TRBJ1-1	NA	ASSLGLAEAF
TRBV19	TRBJ2-7	NA	ASSIVGQGPYEQY
TRBV7-9	TRBJ1-2	NA	ASSLGDRDGYT
TRBV7-8	TRBJ1-5	NA	ASSLIHFGQPQH
TRBV6-5	TRBJ1-3	NA	ASRSADGNTIY
TRBV6-5	TRBJ2-3	NA	ASQGPGSTDTQY
TRBV28	TRBJ1-2	NA	ASRHGPTDRGYT
TRBV29-1	TRBJ1-1	NA	SVVGGGDTEAF
TRBV18	TRBJ2-1	NA	ASSPLLTSGSGNEQF
TRBV6-6	TRBJ2-1	NA	ASSYGGVGEQF
TRBV2	TRBJ2-7	once	ASSDQASGKRGYEQY
TRBV19	TRBJ2-3	NA	ASSGSRRQGAGNTQY
TRBV18	TRBJ1-4	NA	ASSPGQQDWNEKLF
TRBV20-1	TRBJ2-5	NA	SGGTGGTQY
TRBV3-1/TRBV3-2	TRBJ1-5	NA	ASSPGTVNQPQH
TRBV11-2	TRBJ1-2	NA	ASSLRASESYT
TRBV6-6	TRBJ1-1	NA	ASSNRDEVAEAF
TRBV30	TRBJ1-1	NA	AWSPGREAF
TRBV19	TRBJ1-3	NA	ASRLMSGPGNTIY
TRBV18	TRBJ1-1	NA	ASSPTRGSAEAF